A selection of T cell receptor beta chains follows, all from one sample in a study of cytomegalovirus exposure and HLA in healthy donors. The method was immunoSEQ multiplex PCR; TCRdb's version includes in-frame clones alone and lacks a portion of them. The sample holds 150,000 or so clones, approximately 80% seen once. The source material was PBMCs. All receptors derive from a woman between 45 and 60 years old in good health and CMV-seropositive. Each CDR3 is given with its conserved first and last residue. A D gene is named only where the DNA matches it firmly. Clone size, where shown, is once, few, many, or a class for clones that have expanded.

>TRBV15|-|TRBJ2-1|TRBD2
CATSVQRESGQFF
TGTGCCACCAGCGTCCAGCGGGAGTCGGGGCAGTTCTTC
>TRBV5-1|-|TRBJ1-5|TRBD1
CASSFGPGGQGVQPQHF
TGCGCCAGCAGCTTTGGCCCCGGGGGACAGGGTGTACAGCCCCAGCATTTT
>TRBV7-2|-|TRBJ1-2|-
CASSSPSLRDGYTF
TGTGCCAGCAGCTCGCCCTCTCTCCGAGATGGCTACACCTTC
>TRBV20-1|few|TRBJ2-2|-
CSVGDTGELFF
TGCAGTGTCGGGGACACCGGGGAGCTGTTTTTT
>TRBV29-1|-|TRBJ2-3|-
CSAPEVTDTQYF
TGCAGCGCCCCTGAGGTCACAGATACGCAGTATTTT
>TRBV7-8|-|TRBJ1-5|TRBD1
CASSLGTGGLQPQHF
TGTGCCAGCAGCCTTGGGACAGGGGGTCTTCAGCCCCAGCATTTT
>TRBV29-1|-|TRBJ1-1|-
CSVNQGGPEAFF
TGCAGCGTTAACCAGGGAGGCCCTGAAGCTTTCTTT
>TRBV2|-|TRBJ1-5|-
CASSPFQGNSNQPQHF
TGTGCCAGCAGCCCCTTTCAGGGAAATAGCAATCAGCCCCAGCATTTT
>TRBV19|-|TRBJ1-1|-
CASSTLGGGLMNTEAFF
TGTGCCAGTAGTACCTTGGGCGGGGGACTCATGAACACTGAAGCTTTCTTT
>TRBV2|-|TRBJ2-7|TRBD1
CASGESRQGSYEQYF
TGTGCCAGCGGTGAATCGAGACAGGGGAGCTACGAGCAGTACTTC
>TRBV18|-|TRBJ2-7|-
CASSPPSPDYEQYF
TGTGCCAGCTCACCACCGTCACCAGACTACGAGCAGTACTTC
>TRBV6-5|-|TRBJ1-2|-
CASSRTANYGYTF
TGTGCCAGCAGCCGGACAGCTAACTATGGCTACACCTTC
>TRBV4-3|-|TRBJ2-6|-
CASSQEWAVAGANVLTF
TGCGCCAGCAGCCAAGAGTGGGCAGTGGCTGGGGCCAACGTCCTGACTTTC
>TRBV6-6|-|TRBJ2-2|-
CASSYGPNTGELFF
TGTGCCAGCAGTTACGGGCCCAACACCGGGGAGCTGTTTTTT
>TRBV27|once|TRBJ1-1|-
CASSFQGWGTEAFF
TGTGCCAGCAGTTTTCAGGGGTGGGGTACTGAAGCTTTCTTT
>TRBV5-6|-|TRBJ1-3|TRBD1
CASSSRDRGDGNTIYF
TGTGCCAGCAGCTCAAGGGACAGGGGTGACGGAAACACCATATATTTT
>TRBV27|few|TRBJ1-2|TRBD1
CASSLTGGEVYGYTF
TGTGCCAGCAGTTTAACAGGGGGCGAGGTCTATGGCTACACCTTC
>TRBV7-9|-|TRBJ2-3|-
CASSSTLAITDTQYF
TGTGCCAGCAGCTCAACCCTAGCTATCACAGATACGCAGTATTTT
>TRBV9|-|TRBJ1-3|TRBD1
CASSVGGQDSGNTIYF
TGTGCCAGCAGCGTAGGGGGACAGGACTCTGGAAACACCATATATTTT
>TRBV5-5|-|TRBJ1-3|-
CASSWGGNSGNTIYF
TGTGCCAGCAGCTGGGGCGGAAACTCTGGAAACACCATATATTTT
>TRBV7-3|-|TRBJ2-2|-
CASSYGAVLAGELFF
TGTGCCAGCAGCTATGGTGCAGTCCTCGCCGGGGAGCTGTTTTTT
>TRBV5-6|once|TRBJ2-1|TRBD2
CASSLGGLAGRNEQFF
TGTGCCAGCAGCTTGGGGGGACTAGCGGGACGGAATGAGCAGTTCTTC
>TRBV7-2|-|TRBJ2-3|-
CASSLVAGPDTQYF
TGTGCCAGCAGCTTAGTGGCGGGACCAGATACGCAGTATTTT
>TRBV4-1|-|TRBJ1-4|TRBD1
CASSPRGREGEKLFF
TGCGCCAGCAGCCCCAGGGGGCGCGAAGGCGAAAAACTGTTTTTT
>TRBV25-1|few|TRBJ1-2|TRBD1
CASSDSTTGEVGGYTF
TGTGCCAGCAGTGACTCCACGACAGGGGAGGTCGGGGGCTACACCTTC
>TRBV27|-|TRBJ1-6|TRBD1
CASRATGQYSPLHF
TGTGCCAGCAGAGCGACAGGGCAATACTCACCCCTCCACTTT
>TRBV5-8|few|TRBJ1-1|-
CASSPRNSGTQNTEAFF
TGTGCCAGCAGCCCGAGAAACTCCGGGACACAGAACACTGAAGCTTTCTTT
>TRBV4-3|-|TRBJ2-7|-
CASSQDANPSYEQYF
TGCGCCAGCAGCCAAGATGCAAATCCTTCCTACGAGCAGTACTTC